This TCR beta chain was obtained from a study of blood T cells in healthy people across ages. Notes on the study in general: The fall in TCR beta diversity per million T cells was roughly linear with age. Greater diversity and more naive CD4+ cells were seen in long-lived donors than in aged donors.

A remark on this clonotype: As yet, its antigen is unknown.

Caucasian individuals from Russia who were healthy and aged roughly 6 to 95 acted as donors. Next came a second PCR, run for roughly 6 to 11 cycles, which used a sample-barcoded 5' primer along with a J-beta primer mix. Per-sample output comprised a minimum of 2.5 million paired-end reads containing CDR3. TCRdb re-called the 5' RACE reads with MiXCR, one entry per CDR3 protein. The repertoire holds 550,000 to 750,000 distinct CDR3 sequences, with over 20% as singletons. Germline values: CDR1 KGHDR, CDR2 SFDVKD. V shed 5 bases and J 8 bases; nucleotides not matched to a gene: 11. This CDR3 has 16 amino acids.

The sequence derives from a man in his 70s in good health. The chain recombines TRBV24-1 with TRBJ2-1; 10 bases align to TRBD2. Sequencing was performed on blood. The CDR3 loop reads CATSASPASGSYEQFF. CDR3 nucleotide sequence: TGTGCCACCAGTGCCTCCCCCGCTAGCGGGAGCTATGAGCAGTTCTTC.